This is a list of T cell receptor beta chains from one sample in a study of cytomegalovirus exposure and HLA in healthy donors. The protocol was immunoSEQ multiplex PCR, while the TCRdb copy is restricted to in-frame clones and leaves out a portion. Among 170,000 or so clones listed, more than 60% were seen once. Sequenced sample: PBMCs. These receptors originate from a woman between 25 and 40 years old in good health and CMV-seropositive. Each CDR3 is given with its conserved first and last residue. The order of the fields is CDR3 DNA, CDR3 protein, clone size, V gene, CDR3 length, J gene, D gene. The D gene is left open where the match is weak. Expanded clones get a size class; other rows say once, few or many, or leave the size out.

CDR3 DNA: TGTGCCAGCAGCTCAGCGGGGAAAGTCCTAGATACGCAGTATTTT
CDR3 protein: CASSSAGKVLDTQYF
clone size: .
V gene: TRBV11-2
CDR3 length: 15
J gene: TRBJ2-3
D gene: TRBD2

CDR3 DNA: TGTGCCAGTAGCCTCGTACCGCCGGGTTCTGGAAACACCATATATTTT
CDR3 protein: CASSLVPPGSGNTIYF
clone size: .
V gene: TRBV19
CDR3 length: 16
J gene: TRBJ1-3
D gene: .

CDR3 DNA: TGTGCCAGCAGTGAGCGGGAGTACAATGAGCAGTTCTTC
CDR3 protein: CASSEREYNEQFF
clone size: once
V gene: TRBV6-4
CDR3 length: 13
J gene: TRBJ2-1
D gene: TRBD2

CDR3 DNA: TGCAGCGTTGAGTGGGGGGAGGGATACAATGAGCAGTTCTTC
CDR3 protein: CSVEWGEGYNEQFF
clone size: few
V gene: TRBV29-1
CDR3 length: 14
J gene: TRBJ2-1
D gene: TRBD2

CDR3 DNA: TGCGCCAGCAGCTCGGGACAGGGTAAAGATACGCAGTATTTT
CDR3 protein: CASSSGQGKDTQYF
clone size: .
V gene: TRBV5-1
CDR3 length: 14
J gene: TRBJ2-3
D gene: TRBD1

CDR3 DNA: TGTGCTAGTGGTCCGGGGGGACTATCCTACAATGAGCAGTTCTTC
CDR3 protein: CASGPGGLSYNEQFF
clone size: .
V gene: TRBV12-5
CDR3 length: 15
J gene: TRBJ2-1
D gene: TRBD2

CDR3 DNA: TGTGCCAGCAGTCCACCGACAGGGAGCTACGAGCAGTACTTC
CDR3 protein: CASSPPTGSYEQYF
clone size: .
V gene: TRBV6-6
CDR3 length: 14
J gene: TRBJ2-7
D gene: TRBD1

CDR3 DNA: TGTGCCAGCAGTTTATTAGAGGGATGGGTAGGCGAAAGCAATCAGCCCCAGCATTTT
CDR3 protein: CASSLLEGWVGESNQPQHF
clone size: .
V gene: TRBV28
CDR3 length: 19
J gene: TRBJ1-5
D gene: .

CDR3 DNA: TGTGCCAGCAGTCCCCCCGGTTCAGGGTCGGGTCTCTATGGCTACACCTTC
CDR3 protein: CASSPPGSGSGLYGYTF
clone size: .
V gene: TRBV28
CDR3 length: 17
J gene: TRBJ1-2
D gene: .

CDR3 DNA: TGTGCCAGCAGCTGGGCAGGGGCAGAGACCCAGTACTTC
CDR3 protein: CASSWAGAETQYF
clone size: .
V gene: TRBV9
CDR3 length: 13
J gene: TRBJ2-5
D gene: .

CDR3 DNA: TGTGCCAGCTCACCTTCGGGGTATGAAGCTTTCTTT
CDR3 protein: CASSPSGYEAFF
clone size: .
V gene: TRBV18
CDR3 length: 12
J gene: TRBJ1-1
D gene: .

CDR3 DNA: TGTGCCAGCAGGGTAGCGGGAATAACAGATACGCAGTATTTT
CDR3 protein: CASRVAGITDTQYF
clone size: once
V gene: TRBV2
CDR3 length: 14
J gene: TRBJ2-3
D gene: TRBD2

CDR3 DNA: TGTGCCAGCAGCTTAGTTGGGCTTACTAGCAAGTACGAGCAGTACTTC
CDR3 protein: CASSLVGLTSKYEQYF
clone size: .
V gene: TRBV11-3
CDR3 length: 16
J gene: TRBJ2-7
D gene: .

CDR3 DNA: TGTGCCAGCAGCCGTCCCGGGACAGGGCCCGGGGCCAACGTCCTGACTTTC
CDR3 protein: CASSRPGTGPGANVLTF
clone size: .
V gene: TRBV28
CDR3 length: 17
J gene: TRBJ2-6
D gene: TRBD1

CDR3 DNA: TGTGCCAGCAGCCGAACAGCAAGCTCCTACGAGCAGTACTTC
CDR3 protein: CASSRTASSYEQYF
clone size: once
V gene: TRBV11-3
CDR3 length: 14
J gene: TRBJ2-7
D gene: .

CDR3 DNA: TGTGCCAGCGGTCTTCCGGGCTACGAGCAGTACTTC
CDR3 protein: CASGLPGYEQYF
clone size: .
V gene: TRBV2
CDR3 length: 12
J gene: TRBJ2-7
D gene: .

CDR3 DNA: TGTGCCAGCAGCTTCCGGGACAGGGGATCCTACGAGCAGTACTTC
CDR3 protein: CASSFRDRGSYEQYF
clone size: .
V gene: TRBV7-2
CDR3 length: 15
J gene: TRBJ2-7
D gene: TRBD1

CDR3 DNA: TGCGCCAGCAGCTTCTGGACAGGGCGAGACACTGAAGCTTTCTTT
CDR3 protein: CASSFWTGRDTEAFF
clone size: .
V gene: TRBV5-1
CDR3 length: 15
J gene: TRBJ1-1
D gene: TRBD1

CDR3 DNA: TGTGCCTGGAGTGGGACAGGGGTTCCCCCATCGGTCAGCAATTTT
CDR3 protein: CAWSGTGVPPSVSNF
clone size: .
V gene: TRBV30
CDR3 length: 15
J gene: TRBJ2-3
D gene: TRBD1

CDR3 DNA: TGTGCCAGCAGTCTCGCGAGCGCCGGGGAGCTGTTTTTT
CDR3 protein: CASSLASAGELFF
clone size: .
V gene: TRBV6-4
CDR3 length: 13
J gene: TRBJ2-2
D gene: .

CDR3 DNA: TGTGCCTGGAGTGCTCCCCGGGGTCCGAACACTGAAGCTTTCTTT
CDR3 protein: CAWSAPRGPNTEAFF
clone size: .
V gene: TRBV30
CDR3 length: 15
J gene: TRBJ1-1
D gene: .

CDR3 DNA: TGTGCCAGCAGTTACCGAGGGCGTAACGAGCAGTACTTC
CDR3 protein: CASSYRGRNEQYF
clone size: .
V gene: TRBV6-6
CDR3 length: 13
J gene: TRBJ2-7
D gene: .

CDR3 DNA: TGTGCCAGCACCGCGGACAGCATACTAGCCGGGAGGGCCAGAGATACGCAGTATTTT
CDR3 protein: CASTADSILAGRARDTQYF
clone size: .
V gene: TRBV7-2
CDR3 length: 19
J gene: TRBJ2-3
D gene: TRBD2

CDR3 DNA: TGTGCCAGCAGCGCCGGGCGAAAGACTAGCGGGGTACAAGAGACCCAGTACTTC
CDR3 protein: CASSAGRKTSGVQETQYF
clone size: .
V gene: TRBV5-4
CDR3 length: 18
J gene: TRBJ2-5
D gene: TRBD2

CDR3 DNA: TGTGCCAGCAGTGAAGGACAGGGTAACCACGAGCAGTACTTC
CDR3 protein: CASSEGQGNHEQYF
clone size: .
V gene: TRBV25-1
CDR3 length: 14
J gene: TRBJ2-7
D gene: TRBD1

CDR3 DNA: TGTGCCAGCAGTGCCGAGCATAGCAATCAGCCCCAGCATTTT
CDR3 protein: CASSAEHSNQPQHF
clone size: .
V gene: TRBV2
CDR3 length: 14
J gene: TRBJ1-5
D gene: .

CDR3 DNA: TGTGCCAGCAGCTTACGGGGAAACACCGGGGAGCTGTTTTTT
CDR3 protein: CASSLRGNTGELFF
clone size: .
V gene: TRBV7-9
CDR3 length: 14
J gene: TRBJ2-2
D gene: .

CDR3 DNA: TGTGCCTCGTCCGGGACAGGGCCGCGGGAGCAGTACTTC
CDR3 protein: CASSGTGPREQYF
clone size: .
V gene: TRBV30
CDR3 length: 13
J gene: TRBJ2-7
D gene: TRBD1

CDR3 DNA: TGTGCCAGCAGTGGGGACAGGGGGCTCTACGAGCAGTACTTC
CDR3 protein: CASSGDRGLYEQYF
clone size: few
V gene: TRBV27
CDR3 length: 14
J gene: TRBJ2-7
D gene: TRBD1

CDR3 DNA: TGTGCCAGCAGCGAGACTAGCGAGCCCTACAATGAGCAGTTCTTC
CDR3 protein: CASSETSEPYNEQFF
clone size: .
V gene: TRBV9
CDR3 length: 15
J gene: TRBJ2-1
D gene: TRBD2

CDR3 DNA: TGTGCCAGTAGTAAGCCGGAGCAGCCCCAGCATTTT
CDR3 protein: CASSKPEQPQHF
clone size: once
V gene: TRBV19
CDR3 length: 12
J gene: TRBJ1-5
D gene: .

CDR3 DNA: TGTGCCAGCAGCTTAGGACAGGGGGCTAGCAATCAGCCCCAGCATTTT
CDR3 protein: CASSLGQGASNQPQHF
clone size: .
V gene: TRBV7-2
CDR3 length: 16
J gene: TRBJ1-5
D gene: TRBD1

CDR3 DNA: TGTGCCAGCAGCGCCCGGCGAGCGGCCCTCAATGAGCAGTTCTTC
CDR3 protein: CASSARRAALNEQFF
clone size: .
V gene: TRBV9
CDR3 length: 15
J gene: TRBJ2-1
D gene: .

CDR3 DNA: TGTGCCAGCAGTGAACAGGGACAGCGGAATGAAAAACTGTTTTTT
CDR3 protein: CASSEQGQRNEKLFF
clone size: few
V gene: TRBV2
CDR3 length: 15
J gene: TRBJ1-4
D gene: TRBD1

CDR3 DNA: TGTGCCATCAGGCGACTAGTCGGGACAGGGGGCGTTGGTAGGTATGAGCAGTTCTTC
CDR3 protein: CAIRRLVGTGGVGRYEQFF
clone size: .
V gene: TRBV10-3
CDR3 length: 19
J gene: TRBJ2-1
D gene: TRBD1

CDR3 DNA: TGTGCCAGCAGCTTCTCCCCCGGGACAGATACGCAGTATTTT
CDR3 protein: CASSFSPGTDTQYF
clone size: .
V gene: TRBV11-3
CDR3 length: 14
J gene: TRBJ2-3
D gene: .

CDR3 DNA: TGTGCCAGCAGCTTAAGAACAGCGGGCTTCACAGATACGCAGTATTTT
CDR3 protein: CASSLRTAGFTDTQYF
clone size: .
V gene: TRBV11-3
CDR3 length: 16
J gene: TRBJ2-3
D gene: .

CDR3 DNA: TGCGCCAGCAGCTTATCCACTTACTCCTACGAGCAGTACTTC
CDR3 protein: CASSLSTYSYEQYF
clone size: few
V gene: TRBV5-1
CDR3 length: 14
J gene: TRBJ2-7
D gene: .

CDR3 DNA: TGTGCCAGCAGTCCTGACGGCAGGGTTGATCAGCCCCAGCATTTT
CDR3 protein: CASSPDGRVDQPQHF
clone size: .
V gene: TRBV28
CDR3 length: 15
J gene: TRBJ1-5
D gene: .

CDR3 DNA: TGTGCCAGCAGTCCGTCACAGGGGACCTCTGGAAACACCATATATTTT
CDR3 protein: CASSPSQGTSGNTIYF
clone size: .
V gene: TRBV28
CDR3 length: 16
J gene: TRBJ1-3
D gene: TRBD1

CDR3 DNA: TGTGCCAGCAGTGGCGGGCGATCCTACAATGAGCAGTTCTTC
CDR3 protein: CASSGGRSYNEQFF
clone size: .
V gene: TRBV5-5
CDR3 length: 14
J gene: TRBJ2-1
D gene: .

CDR3 DNA: TGTGCCAGTAGTCAACAGGGGGCGTCTAATGAAAAACTGTTTTTT
CDR3 protein: CASSQQGASNEKLFF
clone size: few
V gene: TRBV19
CDR3 length: 15
J gene: TRBJ1-4
D gene: TRBD1

CDR3 DNA: TGTGCCAGCAGCAAAGGGCTGAGGGCGACTAATGAAAAACTGTTTTTT
CDR3 protein: CASSKGLRATNEKLFF
clone size: .
V gene: TRBV21-1
CDR3 length: 16
J gene: TRBJ1-4
D gene: .

CDR3 DNA: TGTGCCTGGAGTGTGAACACAAATCAGCCCCAGCATTTT
CDR3 protein: CAWSVNTNQPQHF
clone size: .
V gene: TRBV30
CDR3 length: 13
J gene: TRBJ1-5
D gene: .

CDR3 DNA: TGCGCCAGCAGCTTCGGGGGGACGCCCCCCTGGAATGAGCAGTTCTTC
CDR3 protein: CASSFGGTPPWNEQFF
clone size: .
V gene: TRBV5-1
CDR3 length: 16
J gene: TRBJ2-1
D gene: TRBD2

CDR3 DNA: TGTGCCAGCAGTCCTCAGGCAGGAGGAAACACCATATATTTT
CDR3 protein: CASSPQAGGNTIYF
clone size: .
V gene: TRBV27
CDR3 length: 14
J gene: TRBJ1-3
D gene: .

CDR3 DNA: TGCGCCAGCAGCACAACAGGGAACGAGCAGTACTTC
CDR3 protein: CASSTTGNEQYF
clone size: .
V gene: TRBV5-1
CDR3 length: 12
J gene: TRBJ2-7
D gene: .

CDR3 DNA: TGTGCCAGCAGCCAAGGACTAGCTGGCACCGGGGAGCTGTTTTTT
CDR3 protein: CASSQGLAGTGELFF
clone size: .
V gene: TRBV2
CDR3 length: 15
J gene: TRBJ2-2
D gene: TRBD2

CDR3 DNA: TGTGCCTGGAGGCAAAACTCCAATCAGCCCCAGCATTTT
CDR3 protein: CAWRQNSNQPQHF
clone size: .
V gene: TRBV30
CDR3 length: 13
J gene: TRBJ1-5
D gene: .

CDR3 DNA: TGTGCCAGCAGTGTAGGGGAATATGGCTACACCTTC
CDR3 protein: CASSVGEYGYTF
clone size: .
V gene: TRBV28
CDR3 length: 12
J gene: TRBJ1-2
D gene: .

CDR3 DNA: TGCGCCAGCAGCTTGGCGGGACAGACAACTAATGAAAAACTGTTTTTT
CDR3 protein: CASSLAGQTTNEKLFF
clone size: .
V gene: TRBV5-1
CDR3 length: 16
J gene: TRBJ1-4
D gene: TRBD1

CDR3 DNA: TGTGCCACCTCGGCTAGCGGGAGTGCAGATACGCAGTATTTT
CDR3 protein: CATSASGSADTQYF
clone size: .
V gene: TRBV6-4
CDR3 length: 14
J gene: TRBJ2-3
D gene: TRBD2

CDR3 DNA: TGTGCCAGCAGCTTAGTTCTAGCGGGGGGAAACATTCAGTACTTC
CDR3 protein: CASSLVLAGGNIQYF
clone size: .
V gene: TRBV7-9
CDR3 length: 15
J gene: TRBJ2-4
D gene: TRBD2

CDR3 DNA: TGCGCCAGCAGCATTTCAGGGACAAGGGGTAAGCAGCCCCAGCATTTT
CDR3 protein: CASSISGTRGKQPQHF
clone size: .
V gene: TRBV4-1
CDR3 length: 16
J gene: TRBJ1-5
D gene: .

CDR3 DNA: TGTGCCAGCAGCACCCGACTCGTTCGAGACTCCTACGAGCAGTACTTC
CDR3 protein: CASSTRLVRDSYEQYF
clone size: .
V gene: TRBV11-2
CDR3 length: 16
J gene: TRBJ2-7
D gene: .

CDR3 DNA: TGTGCCAGCAGCCCGGAACCGGGGGGCGGGTACAATGAGCAGTTCTTC
CDR3 protein: CASSPEPGGGYNEQFF
clone size: .
V gene: TRBV5-6
CDR3 length: 16
J gene: TRBJ2-1
D gene: .

CDR3 DNA: TGTGCCTCCGGGTACCAAGAGACCCAGTACTTC
CDR3 protein: CASGYQETQYF
clone size: .
V gene: TRBV30
CDR3 length: 11
J gene: TRBJ2-5
D gene: .

CDR3 DNA: TGTGCCACCATCAAAGGACAGGGTAACCGGGGTGGGGCCAACGTCCTGACTTTC
CDR3 protein: CATIKGQGNRGGANVLTF
clone size: once
V gene: TRBV15
CDR3 length: 18
J gene: TRBJ2-6
D gene: TRBD1

CDR3 DNA: TGTGCCAGCAGCGCGATGTTCTCTGGGGCCAACGTCCTGACTTTC
CDR3 protein: CASSAMFSGANVLTF
clone size: .
V gene: TRBV2
CDR3 length: 15
J gene: TRBJ2-6
D gene: .